Below are 16 T cell receptor beta chains sequenced from a single sample in a study of glioma-infiltrating T cells. Using RNA template, CDR3s of TCR alpha and beta were amplified with iRepertoire arm-PCR. TCRdb called the multiplex PCR reads again in MiXCR, with one record for every CDR3 protein. The sample comprises more than 85,000 distinct CDR3 sequences, around 25% of which are singletons, and about a third rests with the top ten. The source material was glioma tissue, nonneoplastic brain tissue, or PBMCs (not recorded which). The source of these receptors is a human donor with low-grade glioma or glioblastoma, undergoing nonglioma brain surgery, or in good health (not recorded which).

This chain joins TRBV6-6 and TRBJ2-7; D might be TRBD1 or TRBD2, each matching 5 bases. Germline V gene lookup returns CDR1 MNHNY and CDR2 SVGAGI (reference sequence). The CDR3 is 15 amino acids. V lost 7 bases and J lost 2, with 18 bases in between. CDR3: CASTPRPGPPYEQYF. CDR3 sequence (DNA): TGTGCCAGCACCCCTCGCCCGGGGCCCCCCTACGAGCAGTACTTC.

The genes are TRBV3-1 and TRBJ2-4, with 7 bases matching TRBD1. The CDR3 extends over 16 amino acids. The germline gives CDR1 LGHDT, CDR2 YNNKEL (reference sequence). V trimming: 6 bases; J trimming: 1 base; junction bases outside the gene matches: 9. This CDR3 reads CASSPTGSDAKNIQYF. In DNA, the CDR3 is TGTGCCAGCAGTCCGACAGGGAGTGACGCCAAAAACATTCAGTACTTC.

The sample holds many counts of this clonotype. The chain links TRBV7-2 to TRBJ2-3; possible D gene TRBD2, 7 bases. V was clipped by 5 bases and J by 1 base, with 16 bases between them. CDR3 length equals 16 residues. Germline-derived CDR1 and CDR2 are SGHTA and FQGNSA. The CDR3 is CASSGQTSSGTDTQYF. The CDR3 bases are TGTGCCAGCAGCGGACAGACTAGCTCTGGCACAGATACGCAGTATTTT.

This clonotype was detected many times. The chain uses TRBV4-3 and TRBJ1-1; D is undetermined. Germline-derived CDR1 and CDR2 are LGHNA and YSLEER. Between the trimmed V and J ends, which lost 4 bases and 0 bases, there was a span of 12 bases. The CDR3 is made up of 15 amino acids. The chain's CDR3 is CASSPMTTMNTEAFF. The CDR3 nucleotides are TGCGCCAGCAGCCCAATGACGACCATGAACACTGAAGCTTTCTTT.

For this clonotype: Its ends do not fully match the called genes, so a read error is possible. The gene calls are TRBV20-1 and TRBJ2-1, with TRBD2 as a possible D gene (6 bases). Germline CDR1 reads DFQATT; CDR2 reads SNEGSKA (reference sequence). The CDR3 totals 15 residues. The CDR3 DNA follows: TGCAGTGCTAGAGACAGGTTAGCGGTATACAATGAGCGGTTCTTC. Translation: CSARDRLAVYNERFF.

This clonotype has more than one count but fewer than ten. The chain couples TRBV12-3 or TRBV12-4 to TRBJ1-2; D is undetermined. This CDR3 has 11 residues. Trimming took 5 bases from V and 7 from J, leaving 8 bases between them. This chain's CDR3 is CASSAVSGYTF. The CDR3 DNA reads TGTGCCAGCAGTGCCGTTAGTGGCTACACCTTC.

This clonotype was counted between two and nine times. This sequence joins TRBV4-3 and TRBJ2-1, with 8 positions matching TRBD2. Losses at the gene ends were 0 bases for V and 0 bases for J; bases not matched to a gene: 7. The CDR3 has 18 residues. Germline V gene lookup returns CDR1 LGHNA and CDR2 YSLEER. CDR3 residues: CASSQDTTGGGSYNEQFF. CDR3 sequence (DNA): TGCGCCAGCAGCCAAGATACAACGGGGGGGGGCTCCTACAATGAGCAGTTCTTC.

Turning to this clonotype: Possible read error: a much larger clone is one base away. V usage is TRBV6-5 and J usage is TRBJ2-7; D remains unclear. Germline loops: CDR1 MNHEY, CDR2 SVGAGI. The CDR3 totals 15 residues. The V end was cut by 2 bases, the J end by 0 bases, with 11 bases between. CDR3 loop: CASSYGQPSSYEQYF. The CDR3 nucleotides read TGTGCCAGCAGTTACGGGCAGCCTAGCTCCTACGAGCAGTACTTC.

As concerns this clonotype: This may be a read error, as it is one base from a much larger clone. The chain couples TRBV5-1 to TRBJ2-7; perhaps TRBD1 as D (5 bases). Germline assignment: CDR1 SGHRS and CDR2 YFSETQ. The length of the CDR3 is 14 residues. CDR3 loop: CASSPRVSSYGQYF. The CDR3 DNA reads TGCGCCAGCAGCCCCAGGGTAAGCTCCTACGGGCAGTACTTC.

This clonotype occurred a few times. A much more abundant neighbour one base away suggests this may be a read error. The genes are TRBV7-9 and TRBJ2-5; TRBD2 matches at 7 bases. The V gene's germline CDR1 is SEHNR and CDR2 FQNEAQ (reference sequence). This CDR3 spans 14 amino acids. V was pared by 0 bases and J by 7 bases, with 5 bases of the junction left unmatched. The CDR3 coding sequence is TGTGCCAGCAGCTTAGCAGCGGGGAGGAGGACCCAGTACTTC. Translated: CASSLAAGRRTQYF.

Comment on this clonotype: This may come from a read error, since a much larger clone is one base off. The J gene is TRBJ2-7, the V gene TRBV29-1; TRBD2 is a possible D gene (5 bases). With 4 bases removed from V and 4 bases from J, the gap between germline ends came to 14 bases. CDR1 and CDR2 from the germline V gene are SQVTM and ANQGSEA. The CDR3 loop spans 13 amino acids. In DNA, the CDR3 is TGCAGCGTTGTAGGCGAGCGGAATTACGAGCAGTACTTC. Its protein product is CSVVGERNYEQYF.

This clonotype appeared a few times. The rearrangement links TRBV5-5 to TRBJ2-5, with 8 bases aligning to TRBD1. This CDR3 region has 16 residues. With 0 bases clipped from V and 2 bases from J, the junction kept 6 bases outside the gene matches. Per germline, CDR1 SGHKS and CDR2 YYEKEE (reference sequence). The CDR3 region has the DNA TGTGCCAGCAGCTTGGCCCCCCAGGGGGCACAAGAGACCCAGTACTTC. It codes for CASSLAPQGAQETQYF. Full variable domain (outside the CDR3, taken from reference TRBV5-5 and TRBJ2-5): DAGVTQSPTHLIKTRGQQVTLRCSPISGHKSVSWYQQVLGQGPQFIFQYYEKEERGRGNFPDRFSARQFPNYSSELNVNALLLGDSALYLCASSLAPQGAQETQYFGPGTRLLVL.

This clonotype was counted many times. This chain links TRBV29-1 with TRBJ1-5; 7 bases agree with TRBD1. Germline-derived CDR1 and CDR2 are SQVTM and ANQGSEA. V was clipped by 4 bases and J by 2 bases; unmatched bases: 5. The CDR3 is 14 amino acids. The CDR3 loop is CSVVGTEGNQPQHF. The CDR3 nucleotides are TGCAGCGTTGTCGGGACAGAGGGCAATCAGCCCCAGCATTTT.

In its sample, this clonotype was seen many times. This chain connects TRBV20-1 to TRBJ2-7; the D gene is possibly TRBD1 (6 bases). The CDR3 is 12 residues long. CDR1 DFQATT and CDR2 SNEGSKA come from the germline V gene (reference sequence). With 6 bases removed from V and 2 bases from J, the gap between germline ends came to 11 bases. CDR3 loop: CSADGTPYEQYF. CDR3 sequence (DNA): TGCAGTGCCGACGGGACACCCTACGAGCAGTACTTC.

This clonotype was recorded at least ten times. The chain couples TRBV7-2 to TRBJ1-5; weak D call: TRBD1 (6 bases). V lost 6 bases and J 4 bases, leaving 16 bases between the germline ends. CDR3 length: 15 residues. Germline CDR1 and CDR2: SGHTA and FQGNSA. CDR3 loop: CASSSKGGGNQPQHF. CDR3 sequence (DNA): TGTGCCAGCAGTTCAAAGGGGGGGGGTAATCAGCCCCAGCATTTT.

This clonotype came up many times. This chain uses TRBV20-1 with TRBJ1-5, with TRBD1 as a possible D gene (5 bases). The germline V gene has CDR1 DFQATT and CDR2 SNEGSKA (reference sequence). Trimming took off 5 bases at V and 2 bases at J, with 10 bases between the two ends. The CDR3 contains 13 residues. The CDR3 is CSAPPTGNQPQHF. The CDR3 DNA reads TGCAGTGCTCCACCGACAGGCAATCAGCCCCAGCATTTT.